This TCR beta chain was recorded in a study of blood T cell repertoires in COVID-19. This clone was seen a few times. Researchers sorted participants into cohorts using their self-reported clinical history. Donors of Cohort 3 who recovered were those that had two negative PCRs, clearance, or symptom resolution. This CDR3 is built from 15 residues. CDR1 is SGHRS, CDR2 YFSETQ, per germline. The junction had 5 bases not matched to a gene; V was cut back by 1 base and J by 5 bases. Method: immunoSEQ multiplex PCR; TCRdb's copy keeps in-frame clones and lacks some. The table shows roughly 230,000 clones, with 65% to 85% occurring only once.

The sequenced sample consisted of PBMCs or T cells enriched from blood (not recorded which). The J gene is TRBJ2-2, the V gene TRBV5-1, with TRBD1 matching over 7 bases. The TCR sequence derives from a man between 50 and 59 years old who had recovered from COVID-19. Written as DNA, the CDR3 is TGCGCCAGCAGCTTGAAGGGGGCGCAAACCGGGGAGCTGTTTTTT. This gives the protein CASSLKGAQTGELFF.